This T cell receptor beta chain was captured by sequencing in a study of vaccination and CD4 T cells after COVID-19. Across the study: Median time from second vaccine dose to sampling was roughly 72 days (14 to 241). Overlapping SARS-CoV-2, HCoV-NL63, HCoV-OC43 and HCoV-229E spike peptides stimulated the cells. Culture controls were given either a CEFX pool, an HIV-1 Nef pool, or no peptide. The study's findings and limits: Spike mono-reactivity was evident in 304 of the 307 vaccine-specific clones derived from convalescent patients.

Treatment specified: roughly 10-day PBMC culture with coronavirus spike peptide pools or control peptides (ViraFEST assay). This clonotype was detected only a few times. Its antigen is unidentified. The Oncomine TCR Beta short-read assay sequenced DNA from cultured CD4+ T cells. One entry per CDR3 protein, called by TCRdb with MiXCR from the PCR reads. The sample gives about 24,000 distinct CDR3 sequences, more than 40% of which show up once; 6.1% is in the top ten. The TCR originated in a human donor who had recovered from COVID-19. Sequenced: CD4+ T cells from blood, cultured in vitro.

CDR3 loop: CSASWSTGTDTQYF. The CDR3 bases are TGCAGTGCTAGTTGGAGTACTGGCACAGATACGCAGTATTTT. The chain is built from TRBV20-1 and TRBJ2-3; no definite D call. The CDR3 runs 14 residues. V lost 3 bases and J lost 1, with 11 bases in between. The V gene's germline CDR1 is DFQATT and CDR2 SNEGSKA (reference sequence).